The present T cell receptor beta chain was sequenced within a study of T cell repertoires in ileal Crohn's disease (dated by TCRdb to between 2018 and 2020). Context from the whole study: At the time of surgery, roughly 35% of patients were active smokers, and the median duration of disease was seven to eight years. A Rutgeerts score higher than i0 was the definition used for endoscopic postoperative recurrence. Every patient underwent surgery because of a complication, which was stricturing disease in 61% of cases and penetrating disease in approximately 39%. Roughly half of the patients were given postoperative therapy, with 11 receiving thiopurines and around 18 receiving anti-TNF agents. The TCR repertoire was analysed in 50 to 70 patients with Crohn's disease drawn from a prospective multicentre cohort. The study ran alongside a multicentre cohort designed to identify predictors of early endoscopic recurrence after ileocolonic resection. A total of approximately 170 mucosal samples from around 57 patients were sequenced, collected from several sites on the surgical specimen as well as at postoperative endoscopy.

For commercial TCRB immunosequencing, about 0.45 micrograms of biopsy DNA were submitted for each sample. CDR3 regions were amplified from genomic DNA by Adaptive Biotechnology using a two-step, amplification bias-controlled multiplex PCR. The first PCR used primers for every V and J gene segment; the second PCR added barcodes and Illumina adapters. An Illumina instrument was used to sequence the CDR3 libraries. The original pipeline was this. The analysis used both the pipelines supplied by the vendor and custom analysis of the raw data in R/Bioconductor with R version 3.3.0. Clonality, which ranges from 0 to 1, was calculated as the inverse of the normalised Shannon entropy across all productive clones. High-frequency clones were defined as the share of the repertoire occupied by the top 100 clones, with only clones passing a 95% confidence test being retained. The Simpson index measured repertoire diversity, and the Morisita-Horn index measured overlap between samples. The immuneACCESS repertoire file appears here via TCRdb, limited to in-frame rearrangements. These files lack a portion of the clones; in checked studies, under half of the deficit traces to unresolved V genes, and the cause of the others is not known. For V, J and clone size, that table is used; D and trimming come from the DNA. Recorded for this sample are 7,300 or so clones; 80% to 95% of them occurred a single time. In total, the top ten clones hold more than 1.5% of the sample.

Findings and caveats that apply to the study as a whole: Only a subgroup of patients, of unstated size, had their mucosal CD4 and CD8 T cells sorted and sequenced. Endoscopic recurrence was found to be associated with higher high-frequency clone percentages at surgery, and recurrence was observed in all patients with clonality above 26.8% (18/57). Compared with CD4 T cells, sorted CD8 T cells contained more high-frequency clones, which suggests that the mucosal expansions were mostly CD8. A significantly higher proportion of clonal expansions was observed in active smokers at surgery than in non-smokers (about 25% vs 20%, p=0.02).

The CDR1 and CDR2 encoded by the germline V gene (reference sequence) are MNHNY and SVGAGI. At the junction V is shortened by 6 bases and J by 2 bases, with 14 bases in between. Reading from cysteine to phenylalanine, the CDR3 counts 14 amino acids. The read is trimmed to its CDR3 DNA, 42 bases read in frame from base 1. Details on this clone: The clone's antigen remains unknown. Base qualities are not at hand, and no much larger clone is one base apart.

Eligible patients were adults with ileal or ileocolonic Crohn's disease who had an indication for ileocolonic resection. Whole ileal mucosal biopsies were stored frozen at -80°C before DNA extraction. Genomic DNA was extracted from frozen whole biopsies with a TRizol-based method and quantified on a NanoDrop 2000 spectrophotometer. The chain was built from TRBV6-6 and TRBJ2-7, and perhaps TRBD1 as D gene, on 6 matching bases. Sequenced sample: ileal tissue. The source of this sequence is an adult with Crohn's disease. The DNA sequence reads TGTGCCAGCAGGCGGACAGTTCAAACCTACGAGCAGTACTTC. Protein translation: CASRRTVQTYEQYF.